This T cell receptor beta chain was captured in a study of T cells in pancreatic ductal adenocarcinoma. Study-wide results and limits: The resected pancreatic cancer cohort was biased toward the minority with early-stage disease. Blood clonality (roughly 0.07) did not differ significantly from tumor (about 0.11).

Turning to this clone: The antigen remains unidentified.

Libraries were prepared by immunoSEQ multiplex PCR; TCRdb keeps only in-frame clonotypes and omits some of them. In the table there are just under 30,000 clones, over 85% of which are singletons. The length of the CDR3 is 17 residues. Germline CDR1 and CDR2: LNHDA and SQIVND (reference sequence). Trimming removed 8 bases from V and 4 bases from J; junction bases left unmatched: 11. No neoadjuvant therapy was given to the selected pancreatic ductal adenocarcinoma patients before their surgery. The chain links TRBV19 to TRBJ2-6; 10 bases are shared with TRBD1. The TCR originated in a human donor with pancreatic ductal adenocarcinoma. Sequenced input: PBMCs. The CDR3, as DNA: TGTGCCAGTCGGAAGACAGGGGGCACGAAAGGGGCCAACGTCCTGACTTTC. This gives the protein CASRKTGGTKGANVLTF.